This T cell receptor (beta chain) was sequenced for a study of blood T cell repertoires in COVID-19. Study at large: Material from acute and convalescent COVID-19 was sourced from the United States, Italy and Spain. T cells, B-cell-depleted T cells, or PBMCs supplied cDNA or gDNA.

Trimming removed 4 bases at V and 4 bases at J, with 10 bases between. The CDR3 spans 13 residues. Germline CDR1 is SGHAT and CDR2 is FQNNGV. In the source study's methods: Estimation of nucleated cell counts relied on the amplification of reference gene primers. Using immunoSEQ multiplex PCR, the repertoire was profiled, and TCRdb retains in-frame clones only, with some absent. The V and J calls and clone size are taken from that table; D and trimming were inferred from the DNA. The sample contains 380,000 or so clones, roughly 90% of which appear only once. The V and J genes are TRBV11-2 and TRBJ1-2; D not certain. This TCR derives from a man in his forties with acute or convalescent COVID-19. The sequenced sample was peripheral blood. CDR3 nucleotide sequence: TGTGCCAGCAGCTCCGGAGGCGGCTATGGCTACACCTTC. This gives the protein CASSSGGGYGYTF.